These T cell receptor beta chains were read from a single sample in a study of T cell responses to AZD1222 COVID-19 vaccine. The protocol was immunoSEQ multiplex PCR, while the TCRdb copy is restricted to in-frame clones and leaves out a portion. The sample has some 150,000 clones, about 92% seen once. The sequenced sample was peripheral blood, obtained 28 days after the second AZD1222 dose. The receptors stem from an adult who received the AZD1222 COVID-19 vaccine. The CDR3 runs from the conserved cysteine through the conserved F or W. Fields, in order: CDR3 protein, CDR3 DNA, J gene, V gene, clone size, D gene. D genes are given only for firm matches. Only part of the rows carry a size: once, few, many, or a class if the clone is expanded.

CASSYGSGGDNSPLHF	TGTGCCAGCAGTTACGGTTCAGGGGGCGATAATTCACCCCTCCACTTT	TRBJ1-6	TRBV6-5	once	TRBD1
CASSYSRQGTNTEAFF	TGTGCCAGCAGTTACTCGAGACAGGGGACAAACACTGAAGCTTTCTTT	TRBJ1-1	TRBV6-5	.	TRBD1
CASSFGTGGFIDYGYTF	TGCGCCAGCAGCTTCGGGACAGGGGGCTTTATCGACTATGGCTACACCTTC	TRBJ1-2	TRBV5-1	.	TRBD1
CASSLDPPRGGDIQYF	TGTGCCAGCAGCTTAGATCCTCCTAGGGGGGGGGACATTCAGTACTTC	TRBJ2-4	TRBV11-2	.	.
CASSLLVGELVGELFF	TGCGCCAGCAGCTTGTTGGTAGGGGAGCTAGTCGGGGAGCTGTTTTTT	TRBJ2-2	TRBV5-1	.	.
CASSVTGRLSSYTF	TGTGCCAGCAGTGTTACAGGACGTCTGAGTAGCTACACCTTC	TRBJ1-2	TRBV2	.	.
CASSSWENTEAFF	TGTGCCAGCAGTTCCTGGGAGAACACTGAAGCTTTCTTT	TRBJ1-1	TRBV28	.	.
CASSLAPDYGYTF	TGCGCCAGCAGCTTGGCCCCGGACTATGGCTACACCTTC	TRBJ1-2	TRBV5-1	.	.
CASSYVSGRGNEQFF	TGTGCCAGCAGTTACGTTAGCGGGAGGGGAAATGAGCAGTTCTTC	TRBJ2-1	TRBV6-5	.	TRBD2
CASSPIPGETQYF	TGTGCCAGCAGCCCTATACCCGGAGAGACCCAGTACTTC	TRBJ2-5	TRBV9	.	.
CSVSQGTYEQYF	TGCAGCGTTTCACAGGGCACCTACGAGCAGTACTTC	TRBJ2-7	TRBV29-1	.	.
CSVAVRGGGYTF	TGCAGCGTCGCTGTGAGGGGGGGCGGCTACACCTTC	TRBJ1-2	TRBV29-1	.	.
CASSPPRTGVPYNEQFF	TGTGCCAGCTCACCACCTCGAACAGGGGTACCCTACAATGAGCAGTTCTTC	TRBJ2-1	TRBV18	.	TRBD1
CASTDTPNTEAFF	TGTGCCAGCACGGACACCCCGAACACTGAAGCTTTCTTT	TRBJ1-1	TRBV18	.	.
CASSQGLGGRGYTF	TGTGCCAGCAGCCAGGGGCTTGGGGGCCGGGGCTACACCTTC	TRBJ1-2	TRBV7-3	.	.
CASSYGLDYGYTF	TGTGCCAGCAGTTACGGGCTGGACTATGGCTACACCTTC	TRBJ1-2	TRBV6-5	.	.
CASSYLHQGTYGYTF	TGTGCCAGCAGTTACCTCCATCAGGGAACCTATGGCTACACCTTC	TRBJ1-2	TRBV6-5	.	.
CASTPDRVTYEQYF	TGCGCCAGCACCCCGGACAGGGTAACCTACGAGCAGTACTTC	TRBJ2-7	TRBV10-2	once	TRBD1
CASSLGWAGNTEAFF	TGTGCCAGCAGCTTAGGTTGGGCAGGGAACACTGAAGCTTTCTTT	TRBJ1-1	TRBV7-9	.	.
CASSEGVENIQYF	TGTGCCAGCAGTGAAGGGGTTGAAAACATTCAGTACTTC	TRBJ2-4	TRBV2	once	.
CASSLRAFSYEQYF	TGTGCCAGCAGTCTCAGGGCGTTCTCCTACGAGCAGTACTTC	TRBJ2-7	TRBV6-5	.	.
CASGTSGRLEQFF	TGTGCCAGCGGAACTAGCGGGAGGTTGGAGCAGTTCTTC	TRBJ2-1	TRBV6-5	.	TRBD2
CATGRWIASGANVLTF	TGTGCCACCGGGCGGTGGATCGCTTCTGGGGCCAACGTCCTGACTTTC	TRBJ2-6	TRBV10-3	.	.
CASTKTSGTPYGYTF	TGTGCCAGCACCAAAACCTCCGGGACACCCTATGGCTACACCTTC	TRBJ1-2	TRBV6-5	.	.
CASSVPGASQFF	TGCGCCAGCAGTGTCCCAGGGGCGAGTCAGTTCTTC	TRBJ2-1	TRBV10-2	.	.
CASSFPPTGAANEKLFF	TGTGCCAGCAGCTTTCCCCCCACAGGGGCGGCTAATGAAAAACTGTTTTTT	TRBJ1-4	TRBV7-9	.	TRBD1
CASSSRGRARGYTF	TGTGCCAGCAGTTCAAGGGGCCGGGCCCGCGGCTACACCTTC	TRBJ1-2	TRBV28	few	.